The 16 T cell receptor beta chains in this list originate from one sample, sequenced in a study of cytomegalovirus exposure and HLA in healthy donors. Both 60 Vbeta primers and 13 Jbeta primers went into the PCR. Profiling relied on immunoSEQ multiplex PCR, and the TCRdb table lists in-frame clones only, not all of them. The sample lists some 180,000 clones, 65% to 90% seen once, with more than 0.95% in the top ten. Sequencing input: PBMCs. The receptors stem from a girl aged 2-10 years in good health and CMV-seropositive.

This CDR3 reads CASSKDRDNYGYTF. Here the CDR3 DNA reads TGTGCCAGCAGCAAGGACAGAGACAACTATGGCTACACCTTC. J is TRBJ1-2 and V is TRBV5-6, with D possibly matching TRBD1 (6 bases). CDR3 length: 14 amino acids. With 4 bases removed from V and 2 bases from J, the gap between germline ends came to 12 bases. The germline V gene encodes CDR1 SGHDT and CDR2 YYEEEE.

This chain connects TRBV28 to TRBJ1-5, with a weak D call TRBD1 (6 bases). V was cut by 5 bases and J by 11 bases, with 25 bases left in between. Germline V lookup: CDR1 MDHEN, CDR2 SYDVKM. CDR3 length: 16 residues. CDR3 protein: CASSNPRQKGGWAQHF. CDR3 sequence (DNA): TGTGCCAGCAGTAACCCGCGACAGAAGGGGGGGTGGGCCCAGCATTTT. The complete variable domain, with remaining parts taken from reference TRBV28 and TRBJ1-5, reads DVKVTQSSRYLVKRTGEKVFLECVQDMDHENMFWYRQDPGLGLRLIYFSYDVKMKEKGDIPEGYSVSREKKERFSLILESASTNQTSMYLCASSNPRQKGGWAQHFGDGTRLSIL.

The J gene is TRBJ1-5, the V gene TRBV30; D not resolved. The CDR3 is made up of 16 amino acids. V lost 0 bases and J lost 0, with 12 bases in between. CDR1 and CDR2 from the germline V gene are GTSNPN and SVGIG (reference sequence). This CDR3 reads CAWSVSRGYSNQPQHF. As DNA, the CDR3 is TGTGCCTGGAGTGTTAGCCGGGGTTATAGCAATCAGCCCCAGCATTTT. Drawing the rest from reference TRBV30 and TRBJ1-5, the complete variable domain is SQTIHQWPATLVQPVGSPLSLECTVEGTSNPNLYWYRQAAGRGLQLLFYSVGIGQISSEVPQNLSASRPQDRQFILSSKKLLLSDSGFYLCAWSVSRGYSNQPQHFGDGTRLSIL.

The V and J genes are TRBV28 and TRBJ2-3; no clear D gene. The CDR3 is 14 amino acids. Trimming cost V 7 bases and J 2 bases, with 13 bases left between them. CDR1 is MDHEN, CDR2 SYDVKM, per germline. CDR3 sequence reads: CASKPGMYTDTQYF. The CDR3 region has the DNA TGTGCCAGCAAACCAGGAATGTACACAGATACGCAGTATTTT. Together with reference TRBV28 and TRBJ2-3, the CDR3 gives the full variable domain: DVKVTQSSRYLVKRTGEKVFLECVQDMDHENMFWYRQDPGLGLRLIYFSYDVKMKEKGDIPEGYSVSREKKERFSLILESASTNQTSMYLCASKPGMYTDTQYFGPGTRLTVL.

The CDR3 nucleotides are TGTGCCAGCAGTGCCGACAACTCCTACGAGCAGTACTTC. Its translation: CASSADNSYEQYF. The V and J genes are TRBV25-1 and TRBJ2-7; D is uncertain. Trimming took off 4 bases at V and 0 bases at J, with 7 bases between the two ends. The V gene's germline CDR1 is MGHDK and CDR2 SYGVNS. The CDR3 extends over 13 amino acids.

The chain links TRBV7-2 to TRBJ2-5; 7 bases are a match to TRBD2. The DNA matches TRBJ2-7 better at its end, which makes the J call doubtful. CDR1 and CDR2 from the germline V gene are SGHTA and FQGNSA. This CDR3 is 16 amino acids long. The CDR3 nucleotides read TGTGCCAGCAGTTCGGGAGGCAGCCGGTCCTCCTACGAGCAGTACTTC. It specifies CASSSGGSRSSYEQYF.

This sequence joins TRBV4-2 and TRBJ2-2; 14 bases fit TRBD2. In germline, CDR1 is LGHNA, CDR2 YNFKEQ. The CDR3 consists of 17 residues. J gave up 5 bases and V 0 bases, and 2 bases lay outside the gene matches. CDR3 in DNA: TGTGCCAGCAGCCAAGAAGGACTAGCGGGAGGTACCGGGGAGCTGTTTTTT. Translating gives CASSQEGLAGGTGELFF.

The V gene is TRBV5-4, the J gene TRBJ2-1; 10 nucleotides align to TRBD2. V was clipped by 3 bases and J by 9 bases; unmatched bases: 9. CDR1 is SGHNT, CDR2 YYREEE, per germline (reference sequence). This CDR3 contains 15 residues. The CDR3 bases are TGTGCCAGCAGCTATCTAGCGGGAGTCGGGGGTGAGCAGTTCTTC. This codes for CASSYLAGVGGEQFF.

V usage is TRBV5-6 and J usage is TRBJ2-7; 11 bases are a match to TRBD2. The junction had 7 bases not matched to a gene; V was cut back by 2 bases and J by 3 bases. The length of the CDR3 is 16 residues. Germline values: CDR1 SGHDT, CDR2 YYEEEE. The CDR3 region has the DNA TGTGCCAGCAGCTTCGGGACTAGCGGCCGGGACTACGAGCAGTACTTC. As protein: CASSFGTSGRDYEQYF. Full variable domain (outside the CDR3, taken from reference TRBV5-6 and TRBJ2-7): DAGVTQSPTHLIKTRGQQVTLRCSPKSGHDTVSWYQQALGQGPQFIFQYYEEEERQRGNFPDRFSGHQFPNYSSELNVNALLLGDSALYLCASSFGTSGRDYEQYFGPGTRLTVT.

The rearrangement joins TRBV11-2 to TRBJ2-1, with 7 bases identical to TRBD2. Trimming removed 8 bases from V and 0 bases from J; junction bases left unmatched: 4. The CDR3 spans 14 residues. Germline V gene lookup returns CDR1 SGHAT and CDR2 FQNNGV. CDR3 in amino acids: CASRGEGSYNEQFF. The CDR3 region has the DNA TGTGCCAGCCGGGGGGAGGGCTCCTACAATGAGCAGTTCTTC.

CDR3 sequence (DNA): TGTGCCAGCAGCCGGGGACAGGGCAAAGCTTTCTTT. It yields the protein CASSRGQGKAFF. This chain joins TRBV5-6 and TRBJ1-1; 9 positions match TRBD1. Germline V gene lookup returns CDR1 SGHDT and CDR2 YYEEEE. The V segment lost 4 bases and the J segment 9 bases; nucleotides outside the gene matches: 4. The CDR3 is 12 residues long.

The rearrangement uses TRBV6-5 and TRBJ1-6; TRBD1 matches at 8 bases. CDR3 length: 14 residues. The germline V gene has CDR1 MNHEY and CDR2 SVGAGI. V gave up 5 bases and J gave up 5 bases; unmatched junction bases: 2. CDR3 sequence reads: CASSRDRNNSPLHF. As DNA, the CDR3 is TGTGCCAGCAGTAGGGACAGGAATAATTCACCCCTCCACTTT.

The DNA of the CDR3 is TGCGCCAGCAGCTTTCTTTTGGGGGCAGGATACGATGGCTACACCTTC. It is translated as CASSFLLGAGYDGYTF. The chain employs TRBV5-1 and TRBJ1-2, with D perhaps TRBD1 (6 bases). V gave up 2 bases and J gave up 6 bases, with 20 bases separating them. Germline CDR1 SGHRS, CDR2 YFSETQ. The CDR3 totals 16 residues.

The gene calls are TRBV2 and TRBJ1-1, with TRBD1 identical over 7 bases. CDR1 and CDR2 from the germline V gene are SNHLY and FYNNEI. This CDR3 contains 16 residues. V lost 8 bases, J lost 4 bases, and 16 bases stayed unmatched. The CDR3 loop reads CASFLDTGAGSTEAFF. CDR3 nucleotide sequence: TGTGCCAGCTTCCTGGACACAGGGGCGGGTAGCACTGAAGCTTTCTTT.

The V gene is TRBV5-3, the J gene TRBJ2-7; 7 bases are a match to TRBD2. TRBV5-3 is labeled an ORF, and its function is uncertain. CDR3 length: 16 amino acids. Trimming removed 6 bases from V and 2 bases from J; junction bases left unmatched: 14. CDR3 nucleotide sequence: TGTGCCAGAAACCCTCACGAAGGGGAGGGGACCTACGAGCAGTACTTC. It yields the protein CARNPHEGEGTYEQYF.

V usage is TRBV5-1 and J usage is TRBJ2-2; possible D gene TRBD2, 5 bases. The length of the CDR3 is 13 residues. The germline V and J ends were trimmed by 4 bases and 13 bases, with 17 bases remaining between them. CDR1 is SGHRS, CDR2 YFSETQ, per germline. The DNA for the CDR3 is TGCGCCAGCAGCCCGGCCCTCAGCGGCGGGCTGTTTTTT. This encodes CASSPALSGGLFF.